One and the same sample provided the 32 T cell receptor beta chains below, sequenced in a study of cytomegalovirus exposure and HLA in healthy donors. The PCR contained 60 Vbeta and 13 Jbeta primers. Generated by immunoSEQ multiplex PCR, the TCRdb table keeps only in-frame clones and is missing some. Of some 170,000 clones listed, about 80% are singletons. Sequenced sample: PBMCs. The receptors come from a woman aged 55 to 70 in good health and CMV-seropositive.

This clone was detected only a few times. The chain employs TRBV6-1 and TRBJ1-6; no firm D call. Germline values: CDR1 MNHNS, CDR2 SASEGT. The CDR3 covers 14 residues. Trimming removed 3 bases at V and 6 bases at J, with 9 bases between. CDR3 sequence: CASSEWHSNSPLHF. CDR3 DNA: TGTGCCAGCAGTGAGTGGCATTCTAATTCACCCCTCCACTTT.

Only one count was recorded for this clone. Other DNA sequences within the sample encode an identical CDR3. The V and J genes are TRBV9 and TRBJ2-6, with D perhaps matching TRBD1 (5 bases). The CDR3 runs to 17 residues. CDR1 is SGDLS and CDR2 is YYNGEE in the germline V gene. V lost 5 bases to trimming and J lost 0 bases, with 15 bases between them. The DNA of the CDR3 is TGTGCCAGCAGTCCTCACAGGAACCCCTCTGGGGCCAACGTCCTGACTTTC. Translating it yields CASSPHRNPSGANVLTF.

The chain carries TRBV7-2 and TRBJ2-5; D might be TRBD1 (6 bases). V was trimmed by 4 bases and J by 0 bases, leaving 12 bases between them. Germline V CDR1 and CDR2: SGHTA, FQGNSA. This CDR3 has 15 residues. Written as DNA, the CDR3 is TGTGCCAGCAGCTCGACCTGGACAGACCAAGAGACCCAGTACTTC. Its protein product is CASSSTWTDQETQYF.

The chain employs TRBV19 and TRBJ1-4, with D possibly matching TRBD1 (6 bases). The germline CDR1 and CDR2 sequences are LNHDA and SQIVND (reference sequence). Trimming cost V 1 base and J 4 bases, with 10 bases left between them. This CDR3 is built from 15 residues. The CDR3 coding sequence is TGTGCCAGTAGTATAGTCAACAGGGTTAATGAAAAACTGTTTTTT. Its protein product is CASSIVNRVNEKLFF. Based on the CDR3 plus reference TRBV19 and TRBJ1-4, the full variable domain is DGGITQSPKYLFRKEGQNVTLSCEQNLNHDAMYWYRQDPGQGLRLIYYSQIVNDFQKGDIAEGYSVSREKKESFPLTVTSAQKNPTAFYLCASSIVNRVNEKLFFGSGTQLSVL.

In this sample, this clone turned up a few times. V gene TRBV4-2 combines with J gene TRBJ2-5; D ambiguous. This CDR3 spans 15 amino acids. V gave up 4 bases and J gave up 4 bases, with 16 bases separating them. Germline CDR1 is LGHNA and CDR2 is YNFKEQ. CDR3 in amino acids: CASSPSPTETETQYF. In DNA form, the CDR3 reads TGTGCCAGCAGCCCCTCCCCGACTGAGACAGAGACCCAGTACTTC.

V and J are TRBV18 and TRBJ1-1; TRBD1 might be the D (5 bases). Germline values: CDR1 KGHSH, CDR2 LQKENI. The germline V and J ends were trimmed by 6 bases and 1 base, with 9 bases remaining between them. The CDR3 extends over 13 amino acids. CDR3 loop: CASSGGRNTEAFF. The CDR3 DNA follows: TGTGCCAGCTCGGGGGGGAGGAACACTGAAGCTTTCTTT.

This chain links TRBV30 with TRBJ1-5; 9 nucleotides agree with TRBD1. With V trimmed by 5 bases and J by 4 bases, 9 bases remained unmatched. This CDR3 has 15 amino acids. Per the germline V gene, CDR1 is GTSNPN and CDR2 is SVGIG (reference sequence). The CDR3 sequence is CAWSGQGNVNQPQHF. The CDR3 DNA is TGTGCCTGGTCGGGACAGGGAAATGTAAATCAGCCCCAGCATTTT.

The chain's CDR3 is CASSPGGAQPQHF. CDR3 nucleotide sequence: TGTGCCAGCAGCCCCGGCGGGGCGCAGCCCCAGCATTTT. The J gene is TRBJ1-5, the V gene TRBV9, with D tentatively TRBD1 (5 bases). V was shortened by 4 bases and J by 7 bases, with 12 bases between the two germline ends. The CDR3 covers 13 residues. Germline CDR1 is SGDLS and CDR2 is YYNGEE.

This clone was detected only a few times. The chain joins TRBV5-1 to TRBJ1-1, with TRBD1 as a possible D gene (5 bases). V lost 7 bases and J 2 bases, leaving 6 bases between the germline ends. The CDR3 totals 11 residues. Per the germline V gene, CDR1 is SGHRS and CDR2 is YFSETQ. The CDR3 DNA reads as TGCGCCAGCGACAGTAACACTGAAGCTTTCTTT. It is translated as CASDSNTEAFF.

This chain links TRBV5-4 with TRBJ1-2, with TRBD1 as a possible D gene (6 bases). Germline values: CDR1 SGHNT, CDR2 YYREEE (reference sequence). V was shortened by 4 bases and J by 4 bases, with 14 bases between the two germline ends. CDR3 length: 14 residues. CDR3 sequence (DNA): TGTGCCAGCAGCACACAGGGTCGTACCTATGGCTACACCTTC. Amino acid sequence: CASSTQGRTYGYTF.

This chain's CDR3 is CASSLVFAGGRTDTQYF. As DNA, the CDR3 is TGCGCCAGCAGCTTGGTCTTCGCGGGGGGGCGCACAGATACGCAGTATTTT. The V and J genes are TRBV5-1 and TRBJ2-3; the match to TRBD2 covers 9 bases. The V and J ends lost 0 bases and 1 base, in that order; junction bases with no gene match: 6. The CDR3 runs 17 residues. Germline V gene lookup returns CDR1 SGHRS and CDR2 YFSETQ.

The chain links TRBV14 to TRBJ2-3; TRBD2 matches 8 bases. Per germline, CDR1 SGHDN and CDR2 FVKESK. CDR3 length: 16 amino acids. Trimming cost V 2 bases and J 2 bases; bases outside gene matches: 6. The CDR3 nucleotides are TGTGCCAGCAGCCAACCGGGACTAGAACCCACAGATACGCAGTATTTT. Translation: CASSQPGLEPTDTQYF.

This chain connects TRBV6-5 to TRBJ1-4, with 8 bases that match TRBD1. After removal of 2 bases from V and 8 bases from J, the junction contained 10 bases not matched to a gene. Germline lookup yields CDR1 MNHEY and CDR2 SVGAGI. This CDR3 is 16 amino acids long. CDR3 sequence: CASSYRSGQGKEKLFF. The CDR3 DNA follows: TGTGCCAGCAGTTACCGAAGTGGACAGGGAAAAGAAAAACTGTTTTTT.

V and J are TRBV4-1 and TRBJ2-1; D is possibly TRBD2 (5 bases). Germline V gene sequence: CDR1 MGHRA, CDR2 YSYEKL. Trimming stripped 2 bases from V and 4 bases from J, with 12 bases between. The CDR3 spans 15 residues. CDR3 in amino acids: CASSQPKRIYNEQFF. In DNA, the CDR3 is TGCGCCAGCAGCCAACCGAAGCGGATATACAATGAGCAGTTCTTC.

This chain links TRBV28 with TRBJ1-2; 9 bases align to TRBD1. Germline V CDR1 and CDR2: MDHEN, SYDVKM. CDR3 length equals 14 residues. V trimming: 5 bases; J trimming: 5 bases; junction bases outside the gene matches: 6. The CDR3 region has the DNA TGTGCCAGCAGTGTGACAGGGGGGGGGTATGGCTACACCTTC. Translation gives CASSVTGGGYGYTF.

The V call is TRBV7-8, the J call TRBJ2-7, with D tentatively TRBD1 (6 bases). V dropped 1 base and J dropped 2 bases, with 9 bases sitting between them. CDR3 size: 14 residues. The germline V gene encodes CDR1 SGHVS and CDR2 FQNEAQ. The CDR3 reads CASSLGRGTYEQYF. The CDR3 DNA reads TGTGCCAGCAGCTTAGGCAGGGGAACCTACGAGCAGTACTTC.

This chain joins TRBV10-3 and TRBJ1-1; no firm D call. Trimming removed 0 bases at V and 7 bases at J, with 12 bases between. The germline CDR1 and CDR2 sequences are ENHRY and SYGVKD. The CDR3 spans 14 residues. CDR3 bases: TGTGCCATCAGTGAGTCCCACGGATCGGGTGAAGCTTTCTTT. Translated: CAISESHGSGEAFF.

The CDR3 bases are TGTGCCAGCAGCCTCGGGACTTCTCTGGCGGAGCAGTTCTTC. Translating it yields CASSLGTSLAEQFF. The rearrangement joins TRBV7-2 to TRBJ2-1; possible D gene TRBD2, 6 bases. The V end lost 5 bases, the J end lost 10 bases, and 18 bases lay between the germline ends. Germline V lookup: CDR1 SGHTA, CDR2 FQGNSA. CDR3 length equals 14 residues.

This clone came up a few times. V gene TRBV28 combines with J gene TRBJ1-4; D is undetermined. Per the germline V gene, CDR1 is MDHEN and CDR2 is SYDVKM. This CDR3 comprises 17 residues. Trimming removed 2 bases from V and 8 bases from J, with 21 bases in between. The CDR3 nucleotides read TGTGCCAGCAGTTTAAGCTCCACGGCCGCGAAGAGGGAAAAACTGTTTTTT. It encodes CASSLSSTAAKREKLFF.

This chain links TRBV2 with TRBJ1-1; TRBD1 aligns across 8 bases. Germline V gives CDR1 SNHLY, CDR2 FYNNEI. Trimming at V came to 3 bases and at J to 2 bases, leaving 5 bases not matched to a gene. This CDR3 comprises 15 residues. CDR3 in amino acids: CASSEIAGGNTEAFF. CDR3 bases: TGTGCCAGCAGTGAGATTGCAGGGGGCAACACTGAAGCTTTCTTT.

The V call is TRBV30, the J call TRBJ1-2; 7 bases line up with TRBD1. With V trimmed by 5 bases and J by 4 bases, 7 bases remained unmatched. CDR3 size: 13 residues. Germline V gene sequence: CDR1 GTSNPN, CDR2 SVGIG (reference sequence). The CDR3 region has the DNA TGTGCCTGGCTTAGCGAGGGGGCCTATGGCTACACCTTC. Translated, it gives CAWLSEGAYGYTF.

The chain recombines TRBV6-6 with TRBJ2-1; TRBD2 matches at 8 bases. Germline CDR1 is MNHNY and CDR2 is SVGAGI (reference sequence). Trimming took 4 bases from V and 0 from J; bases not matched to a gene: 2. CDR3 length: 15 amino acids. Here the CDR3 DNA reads TGTGCCAGCAGTTTAGCGGGAACCTCCTACAATGAGCAGTTCTTC. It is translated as CASSLAGTSYNEQFF.

This CDR3 is CASSLRTSGRSGETQYF. CDR3 nucleotides: TGTGCCAGCAGTCTCAGGACTAGCGGGAGATCTGGGGAGACCCAGTACTTC. The chain recombines TRBV5-4 with TRBJ2-5, with 13 bases that match TRBD2. The CDR3 totals 17 residues. Trimming took 5 bases from V and 5 from J; bases not matched to a gene: 12. Germline CDR1 SGHNT, CDR2 YYREEE (reference sequence).

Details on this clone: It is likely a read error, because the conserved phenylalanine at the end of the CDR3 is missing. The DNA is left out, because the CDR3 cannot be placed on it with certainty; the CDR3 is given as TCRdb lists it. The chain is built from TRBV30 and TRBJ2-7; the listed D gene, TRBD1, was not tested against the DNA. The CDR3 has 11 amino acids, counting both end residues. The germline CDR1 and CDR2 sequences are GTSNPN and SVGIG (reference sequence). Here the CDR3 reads CACRSQGQVFL.

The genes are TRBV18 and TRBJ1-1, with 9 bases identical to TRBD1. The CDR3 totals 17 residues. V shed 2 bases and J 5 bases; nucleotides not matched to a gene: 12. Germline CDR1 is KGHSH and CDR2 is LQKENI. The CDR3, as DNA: TGTGCCAGCTCACCAATAGTAATAGCAGGGACAGGGACTGAAGCTTTCTTT. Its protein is CASSPIVIAGTGTEAFF.

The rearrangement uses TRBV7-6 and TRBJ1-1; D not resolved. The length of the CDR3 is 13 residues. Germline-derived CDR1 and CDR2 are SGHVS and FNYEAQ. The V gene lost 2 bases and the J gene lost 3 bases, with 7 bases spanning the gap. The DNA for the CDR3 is TGTGCCAGCAGCTTAACGAGTTACACTGAAGCTTTCTTT. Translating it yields CASSLTSYTEAFF.

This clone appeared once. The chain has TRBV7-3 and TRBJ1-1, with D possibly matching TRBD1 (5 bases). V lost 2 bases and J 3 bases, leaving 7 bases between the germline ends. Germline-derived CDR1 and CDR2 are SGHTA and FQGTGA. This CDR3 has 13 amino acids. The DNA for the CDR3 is TGTGCCAGCAGCTTAGGAGGGGACACTGAAGCTTTCTTT. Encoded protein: CASSLGGDTEAFF.

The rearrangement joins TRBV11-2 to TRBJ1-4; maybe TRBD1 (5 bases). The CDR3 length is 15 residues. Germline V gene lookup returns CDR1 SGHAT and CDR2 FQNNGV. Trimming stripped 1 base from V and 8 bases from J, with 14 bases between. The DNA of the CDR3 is TGTGCCAGCAGCTTAGGGAGACAAGCAGGGGAAAAACTGTTTTTT. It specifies CASSLGRQAGEKLFF.

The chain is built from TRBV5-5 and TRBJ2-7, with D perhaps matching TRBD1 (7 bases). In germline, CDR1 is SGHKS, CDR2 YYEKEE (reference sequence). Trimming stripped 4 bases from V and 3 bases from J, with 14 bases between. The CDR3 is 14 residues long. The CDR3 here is CASSVQGGGYEQYF. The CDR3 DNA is TGTGCCAGCAGCGTTCAGGGGGGAGGCTACGAGCAGTACTTC.

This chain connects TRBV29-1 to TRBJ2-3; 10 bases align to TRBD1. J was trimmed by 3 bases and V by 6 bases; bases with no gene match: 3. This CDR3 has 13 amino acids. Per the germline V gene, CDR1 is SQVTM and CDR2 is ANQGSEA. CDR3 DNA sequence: TGCAGCGTGGGGACAGGGGAGACAGATACGCAGTATTTT. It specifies CSVGTGETDTQYF.

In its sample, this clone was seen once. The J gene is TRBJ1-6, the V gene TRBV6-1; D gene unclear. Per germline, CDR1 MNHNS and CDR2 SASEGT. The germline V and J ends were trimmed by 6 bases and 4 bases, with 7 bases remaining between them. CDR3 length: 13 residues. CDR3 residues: CASREGYNSPLHF. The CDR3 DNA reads TGTGCCAGCAGAGAGGGTTATAATTCACCCCTCCACTTT.

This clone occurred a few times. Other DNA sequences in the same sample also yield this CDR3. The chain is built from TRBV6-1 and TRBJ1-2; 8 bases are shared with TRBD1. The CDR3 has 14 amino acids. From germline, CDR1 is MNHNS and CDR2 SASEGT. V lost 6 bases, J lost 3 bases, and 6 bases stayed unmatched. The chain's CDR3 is CASRSQGVDYGYTF. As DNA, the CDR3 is TGTGCCAGCAGATCACAGGGGGTAGACTATGGCTACACCTTC.